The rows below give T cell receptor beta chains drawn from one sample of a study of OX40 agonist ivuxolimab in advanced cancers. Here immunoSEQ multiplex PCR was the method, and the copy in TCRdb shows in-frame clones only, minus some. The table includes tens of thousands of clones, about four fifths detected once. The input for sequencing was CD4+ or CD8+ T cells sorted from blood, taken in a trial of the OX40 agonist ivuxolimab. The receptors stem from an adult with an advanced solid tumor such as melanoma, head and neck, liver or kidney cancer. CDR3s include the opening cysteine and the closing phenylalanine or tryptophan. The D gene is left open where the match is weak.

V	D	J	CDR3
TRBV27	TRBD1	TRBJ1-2	CASSPPRTGENYGYTF
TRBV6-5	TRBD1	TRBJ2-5	CASSYQIWDRQETQYF
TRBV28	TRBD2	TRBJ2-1	CASRLPRLAGNLSSYNEQFF
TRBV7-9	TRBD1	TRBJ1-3	CASSLTGRNTIYF
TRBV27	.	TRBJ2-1	CASSLRDTSYNEQFF
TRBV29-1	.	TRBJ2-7	CSVEDSSYEQYF
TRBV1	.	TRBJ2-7	CTSSPTQTNEQYF
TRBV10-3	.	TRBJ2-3	CAAGTGATDTQYF
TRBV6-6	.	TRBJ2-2	CASRVSLPNTGELFF
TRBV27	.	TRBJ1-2	CASSSTTGYGYTF
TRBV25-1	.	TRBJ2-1	CASSGRVVRDSYNEQFF
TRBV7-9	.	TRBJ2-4	CASSVLTGMGAKNIQYF
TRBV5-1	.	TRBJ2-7	CASSSTGDYEQYF
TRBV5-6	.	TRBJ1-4	CASSSQGRFGEKLFF
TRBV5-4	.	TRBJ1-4	CASRDRMGEKLFF
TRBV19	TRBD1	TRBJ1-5	CASSIGDRRHSNQPQHF
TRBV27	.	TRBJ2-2	CASRQTLMNTGELFF
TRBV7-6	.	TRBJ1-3	CASSLNRQQASGNTIYF
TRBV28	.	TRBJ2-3	CASSSQGTDTQYF
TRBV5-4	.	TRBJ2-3	CASSLAGVRTQYF
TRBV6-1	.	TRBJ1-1	CASSERGRYTEAFF
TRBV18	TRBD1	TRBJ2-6	CASSTRGQGPVSNVLTF
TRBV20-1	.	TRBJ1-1	CSARESTEAFF
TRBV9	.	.	CASSPRDWAYEQYF